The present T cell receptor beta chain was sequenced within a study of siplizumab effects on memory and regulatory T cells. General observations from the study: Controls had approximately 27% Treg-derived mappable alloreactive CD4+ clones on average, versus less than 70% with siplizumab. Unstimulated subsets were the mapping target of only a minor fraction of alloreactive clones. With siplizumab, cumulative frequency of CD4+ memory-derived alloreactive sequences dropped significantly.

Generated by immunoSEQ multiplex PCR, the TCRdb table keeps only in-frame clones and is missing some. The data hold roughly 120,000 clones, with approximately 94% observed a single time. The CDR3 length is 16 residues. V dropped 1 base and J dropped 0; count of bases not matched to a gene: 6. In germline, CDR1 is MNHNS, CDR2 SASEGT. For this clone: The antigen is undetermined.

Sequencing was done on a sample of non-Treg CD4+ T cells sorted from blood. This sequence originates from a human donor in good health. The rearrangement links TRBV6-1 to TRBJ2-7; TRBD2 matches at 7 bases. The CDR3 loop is CASSEGGGRSSYEQYF. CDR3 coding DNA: TGTGCCAGCAGTGAAGGGGGGGGAAGATCCTCCTACGAGCAGTACTTC.